The 14 T cell receptor beta chains in this list originate from one sample, sequenced in a study of blood T cells in healthy people across ages (dated by TCRdb to about 2015). The library was obtained by 5' RACE. Sequencing relied on an Illumina HiSeq 2500. A second about 7 to 11 cycle PCR used a sample-barcoded 5' primer and a J-beta primer mix. TCRdb reanalyzed the raw reads on its own, using fastp at Q25 for trimming and MiXCR for clone calling, and kept in-frame beta chains. Every entry covers one CDR3 protein and lists the most common genes and DNA from its rows. For this sample there are 1,300,000 or so distinct CDR3 sequences; roughly 60% appear just once. Approximately 7% of the sample goes to the ten largest clones. The sequenced sample was blood. The source of these receptors is a man between 18 and 35 years old in good health.

The chain has TRBV20-1 and TRBJ2-7, with a tentative D call TRBD2 (6 bases). The J call may be faulty, since TRBJ2-5 better matches the DNA end. This CDR3 region has 13 residues. Germline CDR1 DFQATT, CDR2 SNEGSKA (reference sequence). CDR3 coding DNA: TGCAGTGCTAGAAAAAGCGGGCAAGAGACCCAGTACTTC. Amino acids: CSARKSGQETQYF.

This clonotype has only a few counts. V gene TRBV5-1 combines with J gene TRBJ1-2; a weak D match, TRBD1 (5 bases). Deletions cut 3 bases from V and 6 bases from J, with 12 bases between. CDR1 SGHRS and CDR2 YFSETQ come from the germline V gene. There are 13 residues in the CDR3. Here the CDR3 reads CASSWGRVDGYTF. CDR3 nucleotide sequence: TGCGCCAGCAGCTGGGGCAGGGTCGATGGCTACACCTTC.

The rearrangement links TRBV12-3 or TRBV12-4 to TRBJ2-7, with D possibly being TRBD2 (5 bases). V shed 1 base and J shed 4 bases, with 14 bases lying between them. This CDR3 is built from 15 residues. This chain's CDR3 is CASSLGTRALYEQYF. CDR3 DNA: TGTGCCAGCAGTTTAGGAACGAGGGCTTTGTACGAGCAGTACTTC.

The chain joins TRBV6-2 or TRBV6-3 to TRBJ2-7, with D uncertain. This CDR3 region has 14 residues. Trimming took 6 bases from V and 3 from J, leaving 15 bases between them. CDR1 is MNHEY, CDR2 SVGEGT, per germline. The CDR3 DNA is TGTGCCAGCAGCCAACGTAGTGGCCTCTACGAGCAGTACTTC. Translating it yields CASSQRSGLYEQYF.

The rearrangement links TRBV4-3 to TRBJ1-5; TRBD1 aligns across 7 bases. There are 15 residues in the CDR3. The V gene end was trimmed by 0 bases and the J gene end by 7 bases; junction bases not matched to a gene: 6. Germline V gives CDR1 LGHNA, CDR2 YSLEER. The CDR3 nucleotides read TGCGCCAGCAGCCAAGATCTGACAGGGCGGCAGCCCCAGCATTTT. Amino acid sequence: CASSQDLTGRQPQHF.

This clonotype was observed a handful of times. The chain couples TRBV4-3 to TRBJ2-4; D is perhaps TRBD1 (5 bases). This CDR3 comprises 13 residues. Germline CDR1 reads LGHNA; CDR2 reads YSLEER. Trimming cost V 0 bases and J 8 bases, with 8 bases left between them. In DNA, the CDR3 is TGCGCCAGCAGCCAAGACAGGGCGGACATTCAGTACTTC. Translated, it gives CASSQDRADIQYF.

The chain combines TRBV29-1 with TRBJ2-1; 8 nucleotides align to TRBD1. This CDR3 has 16 residues. The J segment lost 0 bases and the V segment lost 3 bases, leaving 7 bases of the junction unmatched. CDR1 is SQVTM and CDR2 is ANQGSEA in the germline V gene. In DNA, the CDR3 is TGCAGCGTTGACGGAAGGACAGGGTACTCCTACAATGAGCAGTTCTTC. This encodes CSVDGRTGYSYNEQFF.

V is TRBV12-3 or TRBV12-4 and J is TRBJ2-1, with 12 bases that match TRBD2. V lost 3 bases and J lost 4; bases outside the gene matches: 4. This CDR3 comprises 16 residues. CDR3 residues: CASSFWTSGTYNEQFF. CDR3 in DNA: TGTGCCAGCAGTTTCTGGACTAGCGGGACTTACAATGAGCAGTTCTTC.

This clonotype was detected once. The chain has TRBV9 and TRBJ2-1, with D unclear. Germline V gene sequence: CDR1 SGDLS, CDR2 YYNGEE. Trimming took off 3 bases at V and 4 bases at J, with 11 bases between the two ends. This CDR3 contains 14 residues. The CDR3 reads CASSGGRIYNEQFF. For the CDR3, the DNA is TGTGCCAGCAGCGGTGGGCGCATTTACAATGAGCAGTTCTTC.

The J gene is TRBJ2-5, the V gene TRBV4-3; D is unclear. The CDR3 has 17 residues. Trimming removed 0 bases from V and 4 bases from J, with 18 bases in between. Germline CDR1 is LGHNA and CDR2 is YSLEER. CDR3 sequence reads: CASSQDIFIEPRETQYF. Here the CDR3 DNA reads TGCGCCAGCAGCCAAGATATATTCATCGAACCAAGAGAGACCCAGTACTTC.

The chain has TRBV6-2 or TRBV6-3 and TRBJ2-4; perhaps D is TRBD1 or TRBD2 (7 bases each). V gave up 4 bases and J gave up 0 bases, with 19 bases separating them. The CDR3 extends over 18 amino acids. From germline, CDR1 is MNHEY and CDR2 SVGEGT. In nucleotides, the CDR3 is TGTGCCAGCAGTTGGGGTCAGACAGGGAGGGGAGCCAAAAACATTCAGTACTTC. Translation: CASSWGQTGRGAKNIQYF.

This chain links TRBV4-2 with TRBJ2-3; 11 bases map to TRBD2. The V and J ends lost 4 bases and 7 bases, in that order; junction bases with no gene match: 16. The CDR3 sequence is 18 residues long. Germline CDR1 is LGHNA and CDR2 is YNFKEQ. CDR3 sequence reads: CASSPPGYLAGGVNTQYF. In DNA, the CDR3 is TGTGCCAGCAGCCCCCCGGGCTATCTAGCGGGGGGAGTAAATACGCAGTATTTT.

This chain connects TRBV2 to TRBJ2-7; weak D call: TRBD2 (7 bases). This CDR3 comprises 15 residues. Per germline, CDR1 SNHLY and CDR2 FYNNEI. Trimming left V 10 bases short and J 1 base short, with 20 bases between. As DNA, the CDR3 is TGTGCCAAACACCGAGGGCGGGGGCCATCCTACGAGCAGTACTTC. Amino acid sequence: CAKHRGRGPSYEQYF.

The chain has TRBV7-9 and TRBJ2-1; TRBD2 matches at 11 bases. With V trimmed by 5 bases and J by 7 bases, 7 bases remained unmatched. The CDR3 length is 15 residues. From germline, CDR1 is SEHNR and CDR2 FQNEAQ (reference sequence). As DNA, the CDR3 is TGTGCCAGCAGCGCACCGGGACTAGCGGTTAATGAGCAGTTCTTC. It codes for CASSAPGLAVNEQFF.